Listed below are T cell receptor beta chains from one sample, sequenced in a study of T cell responses to AZD1222 COVID-19 vaccine. Generated by immunoSEQ multiplex PCR, the TCRdb table keeps only in-frame clones and is missing some. The sample comprises about 180,000 clones, around 88% of which are singletons, and roughly 0.49% rests with the top ten. This material consisted of peripheral blood, taken on day 0 of AZD1222 vaccination. The receptors were sampled from an adult in good health. CDR3s include the opening cysteine and the closing phenylalanine or tryptophan. The order of the fields is clone size, D gene, V gene, J gene, CDR3 DNA, CDR3 protein. The D gene is left open where the match is weak. Clone sizes are given selectively: once, few, many, or a class where the clone is expanded.

size: few
D: NA
V: TRBV5-1
J: TRBJ1-2
DNA: TGCGCCAGCAGCTTGGCCATACCGACAATTAACTATGGCTACACCTTC
CDR3: CASSLAIPTINYGYTF

size: NA
D: NA
V: TRBV6-4
J: TRBJ1-5
DNA: TGTGCCAGCAGTGGGCAGAACAATCAGCCCCAGCATTTT
CDR3: CASSGQNNQPQHF

size: NA
D: NA
V: TRBV7-9
J: TRBJ2-7
DNA: TGTGCCAGCAGCTTCGGACGTTACGAGCAGTACTTC
CDR3: CASSFGRYEQYF

size: NA
D: NA
V: TRBV5-4
J: TRBJ1-2
DNA: TGTGCCAGCAGCTTGGCCGTTGGGGACTATGGCTACACCTTC
CDR3: CASSLAVGDYGYTF

size: NA
D: TRBD2
V: TRBV5-1
J: TRBJ2-3
DNA: TGCGCCAGCAGCTTCTCCTCAACAAGGACTAGCGGGGGGTACGATACGCAGTATTTT
CDR3: CASSFSSTRTSGGYDTQYF

size: NA
D: NA
V: TRBV6-2/TRBV6-3
J: TRBJ2-6
DNA: TGTGCCAGCAGTTCGGACAGCTCTGGGGCCAACGTCCTGACTTTC
CDR3: CASSSDSSGANVLTF

size: few
D: TRBD1
V: TRBV6-4
J: TRBJ1-5
DNA: TGTGCCGGGGGACAGACATATAGCAATCAGCCCCAGCATTTT
CDR3: CAGGQTYSNQPQHF

size: NA
D: NA
V: TRBV25-1
J: TRBJ1-4
DNA: TGTGCCAGCAGCGCGACATTTCGGGACCTGGAAAAACTGTTTTTT
CDR3: CASSATFRDLEKLFF

size: NA
D: TRBD1
V: TRBV5-4
J: TRBJ1-2
DNA: TGTGCCAGCAGCTGGGGACAGGGCAGCTATGGCTACACCTTC
CDR3: CASSWGQGSYGYTF

size: NA
D: NA
V: TRBV28
J: TRBJ2-6
DNA: TGTGCCAGCAGTTTTTCCTCTGGGGCCAACGTCCTGACTTTC
CDR3: CASSFSSGANVLTF

size: NA
D: NA
V: TRBV4-2
J: TRBJ1-1
DNA: TGTGCCAGCAGCCAACGCCTCGACACTGAAGCTTTCTTT
CDR3: CASSQRLDTEAFF